The present entry profiles one TCR beta chain with its context. Clones were read by immunoSEQ multiplex PCR, and TCRdb kept only the in-frame ones, dropping some. The repertoire consists of over 200,000 clones, with over 75% occurring once and the leading ten covering roughly 2%. This entry is derived from a study of blood T cell repertoires in COVID-19. Looking at the study overall: The study drew acute and convalescent COVID-19 samples from the United States, Italy and Spain. PBMCs, B-cell-depleted T cells, or T cells were the source of the cDNA or gDNA that made up the material.

Sequenced sample: peripheral blood. This receptor was identified in a man between 40 and 49 years old with active or convalescent COVID-19.

The CDR3 nucleotides are TGTGCCAGCAGTTTAGCGGGACTAGAAGAGACCCAGTACTTC. The encoded protein is CASSLAGLEETQYF. V is TRBV28 and J is TRBJ2-5; 8 bases are a match to TRBD2. V was clipped by 2 bases and J by 3 bases; unmatched bases: 2. Looked up from germline, CDR1 is MDHEN and CDR2 is SYDVKM. CDR3 length: 14 residues.